One sample yielded the 18 T cell receptor beta chains listed below, sequenced in a study of blood T cell repertoires in COVID-19. Sequencing was performed with immunoSEQ multiplex PCR; in TCRdb, only in-frame clones are kept and a portion is missing. Among 200,000 to 250,000 clones, around 81% were seen once, and the ten largest hold 4.3%. The sequenced sample consisted of PBMCs or T cells enriched from blood (not recorded which). The receptor set was obtained from a man aged 25 to 45 with acute COVID-19.

The gene calls are TRBV9 and TRBJ2-1, with 11 bases aligning to TRBD1. V dropped 3 bases and J dropped 6; count of bases not matched to a gene: 11. Germline V gene lookup returns CDR1 SGDLS and CDR2 YYNGEE. The CDR3 length is 17 residues. The CDR3 loop is CASSEPPRTGGRNEQFF. CDR3 bases: TGTGCCAGCAGCGAACCCCCTAGGACAGGGGGCCGCAATGAGCAGTTCTTC.

The chain uses TRBV9 and TRBJ2-1; 10 bases align to TRBD2. V gave up 0 bases and J gave up 9 bases; unmatched junction bases: 9. The CDR3 is 16 amino acids. Germline lookup yields CDR1 SGDLS and CDR2 YYNGEE. The CDR3 reads CASSVGAAGGPSEQFF. The CDR3 DNA reads as TGTGCCAGCAGCGTAGGAGCAGCGGGGGGGCCAAGTGAGCAGTTCTTC.

This clone is medium-sized. This chain links TRBV6-4 with TRBJ2-3; 11 positions agree with TRBD2. CDR1 is MRHNA and CDR2 is SNTAGT in the germline V gene. With V trimmed by 3 bases and J by 4 bases, 3 bases remained unmatched. This CDR3 spans 15 amino acids. CDR3 nucleotide sequence: TGTGCCAGCAGTGAAGGTAGCGGGGGGGCAGATACGCAGTATTTT. It specifies CASSEGSGGADTQYF.

The V call is TRBV28, the J call TRBJ1-2; unclear D gene. Germline V gives CDR1 MDHEN, CDR2 SYDVKM. This CDR3 comprises 14 residues. Trimming took 4 bases from V and 2 from J, leaving 11 bases between them. CDR3 nucleotide sequence: TGTGCCAGCAGTTCAACGACTCAAAACTATGGCTACACCTTC. Amino acid sequence: CASSSTTQNYGYTF.

The chain employs TRBV5-6 and TRBJ2-1; 8 nucleotides align to TRBD2. CDR3 length equals 15 residues. Germline V CDR1 and CDR2: SGHDT, YYEEEE. Trimming removed 4 bases from V and 6 bases from J; junction bases left unmatched: 9. The CDR3 DNA sequence: TGTGCCAGCAGCGCGGCTAAGCGGGGGAGCAATGAGCAGTTCTTC. Its protein product is CASSAAKRGSNEQFF.

There are a few counts of this clone. The rearrangement joins TRBV23-1 to TRBJ1-1, with TRBD1 matching over 7 bases. TRBV23-1 is noted as an ORF with a role that remains uncertain. The CDR3 extends over 16 amino acids. V was clipped by 2 bases and J by 4 bases; unmatched bases: 10. The CDR3 protein is CASSQVGQYIGTEAFF. In DNA, the CDR3 is TGCGCCAGCAGTCAAGTGGGACAGTATATCGGCACTGAAGCTTTCTTT.

This rearrangement joins TRBV11-2 to TRBJ2-4, with a weak D call TRBD2 (6 bases). Trimming took 1 base from V and 7 from J, leaving 11 bases between them. The CDR3 has 14 residues. Germline V gene lookup returns CDR1 SGHAT and CDR2 FQNNGV. The CDR3 reads CASSLVAGGNIQYF. For the CDR3, the DNA is TGTGCCAGCAGCTTAGTGGCAGGAGGGAACATTCAGTACTTC.

This chain joins TRBV5-1 and TRBJ1-1, with TRBD1 matching over 7 bases. CDR3 length equals 15 residues. CDR1 is SGHRS, CDR2 YFSETQ, per germline. Trimming at V came to 2 bases and at J to 0 bases, leaving 4 bases not matched to a gene. The CDR3 loop is CASSFGTAMNTEAFF. The CDR3 DNA follows: TGCGCCAGCAGCTTCGGGACAGCTATGAACACTGAAGCTTTCTTT.

This clone has a single count. This chain's CDR3 is CASSLTGGFPLHF. CDR3 nucleotide sequence: TGTGCCAGCAGTTTGACGGGGGGGTTCCCCCTCCACTTT. The chain couples TRBV12-3 or TRBV12-4 to TRBJ1-6; D perhaps matches TRBD1 (5 bases). The germline V and J ends were trimmed by 3 bases and 13 bases, with 13 bases remaining between them. CDR3 length: 13 amino acids.

The rearrangement uses TRBV5-1 and TRBJ1-1; D gene ambiguous. Germline V gene sequence: CDR1 SGHRS, CDR2 YFSETQ. V dropped 4 bases and J dropped 0 bases, with 13 bases sitting between them. There are 15 residues in the CDR3. The CDR3 nucleotides read TGCGCCAGCAGCGGGGAGGGAGAGATGAACACTGAAGCTTTCTTT. This sequence encodes CASSGEGEMNTEAFF.

This clone was observed a few times. The chain has TRBV20-1 and TRBJ2-7; D is undetermined. V was trimmed by 6 bases and J by 7 bases, leaving 13 bases between them. The CDR3 covers 11 residues. CDR1 DFQATT and CDR2 SNEGSKA come from the germline V gene (reference sequence). Here the CDR3 DNA reads TGCAGTGCCCCGTCAATGAGGGAGCAGTACTTC. Translation gives CSAPSMREQYF.

The rearrangement joins TRBV10-1 to TRBJ2-7, with D perhaps TRBD1 (6 bases). CDR1 is WNHNN and CDR2 is SYGVQD in the germline V gene (reference sequence). This CDR3 is 15 amino acids long. Trimming took off 6 bases at V and 2 bases at J, with 17 bases between the two ends. CDR3 loop: CASSDDRNPPYEQYF. The DNA of the CDR3 is TGCGCCAGCAGCGACGACAGGAACCCTCCCTACGAGCAGTACTTC.

The chain is built from TRBV25-1 and TRBJ2-5; TRBD1 agrees at 9 bases. The CDR3 is 14 residues long. Trimming at V came to 3 bases and at J to 5 bases, leaving 4 bases not matched to a gene. CDR1 and CDR2 from the germline V gene are MGHDK and SYGVNS. CDR3 residues: CASSETGGLETQYF. DNA for the CDR3: TGTGCCAGCAGTGAGACAGGGGGGTTGGAGACCCAGTACTTC.

The rearrangement links TRBV2 to TRBJ1-2; TRBD1 matches 8 bases. V lost 5 bases to trimming and J lost 8 bases; unmatched junction nucleotides: 4. This CDR3 comprises 12 residues. Germline lookup yields CDR1 SNHLY and CDR2 FYNNEI. The CDR3 is CASSTGGGGYTF. The CDR3 DNA is TGTGCCAGCAGTACAGGGGGGGGCGGCTACACCTTC.

The chain joins TRBV11-2 to TRBJ2-1, with 10 bases lining up with TRBD2. The CDR3 is 16 amino acids. CDR1 and CDR2 from the germline V gene are SGHAT and FQNNGV. The V gene end was trimmed by 4 bases and the J gene end by 6 bases; junction bases not matched to a gene: 9. In DNA, the CDR3 is TGTGCCAGCAGCTCCTTGAAGAGCGGGGGGGCCAATGAGCAGTTCTTC. It encodes CASSSLKSGGANEQFF.

The chain is built from TRBV5-6 and TRBJ1-2, with 10 bases matching TRBD1. In germline, CDR1 is SGHDT, CDR2 YYEEEE. Trimming took 0 bases from V and 4 from J; bases not matched to a gene: 0. The CDR3 runs 14 residues. The CDR3 here is CASSLGQGAYGYTF. Here the CDR3 DNA reads TGTGCCAGCAGCTTGGGACAGGGGGCCTATGGCTACACCTTC.

This chain connects TRBV5-6 to TRBJ1-1, with 7 bases identical to TRBD1. Germline V gives CDR1 SGHDT, CDR2 YYEEEE. J was trimmed by 10 bases and V by 4 bases; bases with no gene match: 10. The CDR3 extends over 13 amino acids. CDR3 protein: CASSPNPQGLAFF. The DNA of the CDR3 is TGTGCCAGCAGCCCGAACCCACAGGGGTTAGCTTTCTTT.

The chain employs TRBV12-3 or TRBV12-4 and TRBJ1-4; the D is unclear. CDR3 length: 12 amino acids. V was clipped by 6 bases and J by 8 bases, with 10 bases between them. The CDR3, as DNA: TGTGCCAGCAGACAACCGGGGGAAAAACTGTTTTTT. It translates to CASRQPGEKLFF.